Described below is a single T cell receptor (beta chain) sequence and its context. As yet, its antigen is unknown. The record originates from a study of vaccination and CD4 T cells after COVID-19. The treatment was: approximately 10-day PBMC culture with coronavirus spike peptide pools or control peptides (ViraFEST assay). Via ViraFEST, peptide pools expanded antigen-specific T cells before TCR sequencing. The Oncomine TCR Beta short-read assay sequenced DNA from cultured CD4+ T cells. Extraction of genomic DNA was performed on cultured CD4+ T cells. MiXCR was run by TCRdb on the PCR reads, yielding one entry per CDR3 protein. Among roughly 15,000 distinct CDR3 sequences listed, about 53% were seen once. This clonotype was sampled from a human donor who had recovered from COVID-19. Sample: CD4+ T cells from blood, cultured in vitro, taken before SARS-CoV-2 vaccination.

CDR3 DNA: TGTGCCTGGAGCCGGGGACAAGAGACCCAGTACTTC. Protein sequence: CAWSRGQETQYF. This chain links TRBV30 with TRBJ2-5; TRBD2 might be the D (5 bases). The germline V gene has CDR1 GTSNPN and CDR2 SVGIG (reference sequence). This CDR3 has 12 residues. Trimming took off 3 bases at V and 2 bases at J, with 7 bases between the two ends.